Shown below are 7 T cell receptor beta chains from a single sample sequenced in a study of tumor-infiltrating lymphocytes in oesophageal squamous cell carcinoma. TCRdb reprocessed the PCR reads via MiXCR and lists one record per CDR3 protein. The sample has 7,000 to 9,000 distinct CDR3 sequences; roughly 14% are singletons. What was sequenced was blood. These receptors came from a male donor with esophageal squamous cell carcinoma.

By share of the sample, this clonotype is medium-sized. The J gene is TRBJ2-2, the V gene TRBV12-3 or TRBV12-4; 8 nucleotides align to TRBD1. J lost 3 bases, V lost 3 bases, and 3 bases had no gene match. The CDR3 is made up of 15 amino acids. The CDR3, as DNA: TGTGCCAGCAGTTTCAGGACAGGGTACACCGGGGAGCTGTTTTTT. Its protein is CASSFRTGYTGELFF.

In its sample, this clonotype was seen many times. This chain connects TRBV19 to TRBJ2-3, with TRBD2 matching 12 bases. Germline CDR1 and CDR2: LNHDA and SQIVND (reference sequence). The CDR3 is made up of 16 amino acids. Germline trimming cut 3 bases from V and 8 bases from J; bases unmatched to any gene: 9. Here the CDR3 DNA reads TGTGCCAGTAGTATTCCTAGCGGGGGGGCAAGTCGTACGCAGTATTTT. This gives the protein CASSIPSGGASRTQYF.

At least ten counts were recorded for this clonotype. The CDR3 end shows no conserved phenylalanine or tryptophan, and so a read error is likely. The limits of the CDR3 on the DNA are not certain, so only TCRdb's listed CDR3 is given. V usage is TRBV7-3 and J usage is TRBJ2-6; the table gives TRBD2 as D, unverified against the DNA. CDR1 SGHTA and CDR2 FQGTGA come from the germline V gene. The CDR3 extends over 9 residues, inclusive of both ends. CDR3 amino acids: CASSRAGGT.

This clonotype was detected many times. This chain connects TRBV4-1 to TRBJ2-1; tentatively, D is TRBD1 (5 bases). Germline V lookup: CDR1 MGHRA, CDR2 YSYEKL. The CDR3 runs to 15 residues. V shed 0 bases and J shed 3 bases, with 9 bases lying between them. The CDR3 is CASSQDTRDYNEQFF. CDR3 in DNA: TGCGCCAGCAGCCAAGATACCAGGGACTACAATGAGCAGTTCTTC.

This clonotype has a handful of counts. This CDR3 is missing its conserved last phenylalanine or tryptophan, likely due to a read error. No DNA is shown, since the ends of the CDR3 on it are uncertain; the CDR3 is the one TCRdb lists. The rearrangement links TRBV12-3 or TRBV12-4 to TRBJ2-7; TRBD1, as called in the table, went unchecked against the DNA. The CDR3 sequence runs 17 residues, both termini included. The CDR3 here is CASSFDNTGNYGYTFGS.

This clonotype was counted many times. Germline is not matched at one junction end, which may reflect a read error. The chain is built from TRBV12-3 or TRBV12-4 and TRBJ2-5; 11 bases are a match to TRBD2. This CDR3 is 15 amino acids long. CDR3 nucleotides: TGTGCCAGCAGTATAGCGGGGGGGCAGTCGGTTGAGCAGTACTTC. Its translation: CASSIAGGQSVEQYF.

This clonotype showed up many times. CDR3 sequence reads: CATEWDGNTIYF. The CDR3 nucleotides are TGTGCCACCGAGTGGGATGGAAACACCATATATTTT. The chain is built from TRBV10-3 and TRBJ1-3; D gene unclear. Germline V lookup: CDR1 ENHRY, CDR2 SYGVKD. Trimming shortened V by 10 bases and J by 3 bases, and 10 bases separated the two germline ends. CDR3 size: 12 residues.